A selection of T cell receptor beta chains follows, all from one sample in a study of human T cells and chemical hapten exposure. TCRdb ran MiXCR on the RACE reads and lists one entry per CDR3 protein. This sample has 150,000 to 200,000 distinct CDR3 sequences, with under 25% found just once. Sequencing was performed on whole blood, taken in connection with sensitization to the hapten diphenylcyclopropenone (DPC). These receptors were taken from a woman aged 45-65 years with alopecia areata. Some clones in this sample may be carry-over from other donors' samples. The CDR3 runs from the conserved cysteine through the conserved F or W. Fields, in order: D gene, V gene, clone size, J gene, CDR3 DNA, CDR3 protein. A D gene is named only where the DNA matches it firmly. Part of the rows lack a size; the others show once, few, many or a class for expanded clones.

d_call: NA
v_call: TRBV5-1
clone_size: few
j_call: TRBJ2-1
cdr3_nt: TGCGCCAGCAGCTTGAGAGGTCCAGGAGATGAGCAGTTCTTC
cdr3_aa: CASSLRGPGDEQFF

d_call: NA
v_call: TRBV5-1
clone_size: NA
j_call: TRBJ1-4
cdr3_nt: TGCGCCAGCAGCTTGGACCGCTCTTATGAAAAACTGTTTTTT
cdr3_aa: CASSLDRSYEKLFF

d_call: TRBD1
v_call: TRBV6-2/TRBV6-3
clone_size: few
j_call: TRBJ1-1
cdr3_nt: TGTGCCAGCAGTTACGATTCCGGGACAGGGAATACTGAAGCTTTCTTT
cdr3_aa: CASSYDSGTGNTEAFF

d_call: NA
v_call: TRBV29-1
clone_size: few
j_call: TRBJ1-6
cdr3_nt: TGCAGCGCTTCCCAATCACTTAATTCACCCCTCCACTTT
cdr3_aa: CSASQSLNSPLHF

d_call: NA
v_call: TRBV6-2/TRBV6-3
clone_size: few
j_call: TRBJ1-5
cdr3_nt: TGTGCCAGCATGCTCGGTGGCAATCAGCCCCAGCATTTT
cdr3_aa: CASMLGGNQPQHF

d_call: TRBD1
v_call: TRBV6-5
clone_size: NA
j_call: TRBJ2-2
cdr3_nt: TGTGCCAGCAGAGGGACAGGGTCCACCGGGGAGCTGTTTTTT
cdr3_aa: CASRGTGSTGELFF

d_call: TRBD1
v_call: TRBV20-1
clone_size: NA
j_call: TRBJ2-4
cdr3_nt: TGCAGTGCTGCAAGGGGGCCTCAGTACTTC
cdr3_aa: CSAARGPQYF

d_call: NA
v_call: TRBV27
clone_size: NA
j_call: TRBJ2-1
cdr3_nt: TGTGCCAGCAGTCCCCCCTTGGGGAGTAGGAATGAGCAGTTCTTC
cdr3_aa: CASSPPLGSRNEQFF

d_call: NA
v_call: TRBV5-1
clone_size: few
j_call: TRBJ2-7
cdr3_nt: TGCGCCAGCAGCTTGGTTTTGGCCGACGAGCAGTACTTC
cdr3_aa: CASSLVLADEQYF

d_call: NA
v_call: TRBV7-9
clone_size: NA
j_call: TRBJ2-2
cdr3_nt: TGTGCCAGCAGCATGCTGAACACCGGGGAGCTGTTTTTT
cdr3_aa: CASSMLNTGELFF

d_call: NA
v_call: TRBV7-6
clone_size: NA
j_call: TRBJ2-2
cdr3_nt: TGTGCCAGCAGCTTAGACCAGGGGACCACCGGGGAGCTGTTTTTT
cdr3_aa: CASSLDQGTTGELFF

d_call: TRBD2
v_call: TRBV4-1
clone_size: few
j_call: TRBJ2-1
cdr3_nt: TGCGCCAGCAGCCAGGCCGGACTAGCGGGAGGGCCGAATGAGCAGTTCTTC
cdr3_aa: CASSQAGLAGGPNEQFF

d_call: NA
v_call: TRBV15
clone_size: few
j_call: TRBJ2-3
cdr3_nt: TGTGCCACCAGCACTATTACAGATACGCAGTATTTT
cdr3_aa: CATSTITDTQYF

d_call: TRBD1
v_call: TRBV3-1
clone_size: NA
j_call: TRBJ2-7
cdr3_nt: TGTGCCAGCAGCCAGGGTATACAGGGGGCGGGGGAGCAGTACTTC
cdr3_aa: CASSQGIQGAGEQYF

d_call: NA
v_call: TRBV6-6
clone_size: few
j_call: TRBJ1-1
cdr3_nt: TGTGCCAGCGGGAAGGACACTGAAGCTTTCTTT
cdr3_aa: CASGKDTEAFF

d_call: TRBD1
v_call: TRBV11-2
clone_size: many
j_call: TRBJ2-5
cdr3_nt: TGTGCCAGCAGCTTAGTCAGGGGGACCCAAGAGACCCAGTACTTC
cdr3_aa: CASSLVRGTQETQYF

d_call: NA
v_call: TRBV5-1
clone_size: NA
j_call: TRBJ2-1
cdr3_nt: TGCGCCAGCAGCTTCTTTCAGGGCCAGGGCGATGAGCAGTTCTTC
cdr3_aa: CASSFFQGQGDEQFF

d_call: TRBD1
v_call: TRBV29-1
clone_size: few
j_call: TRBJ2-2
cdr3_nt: TGCAGCGTTGACACCGGGACAGGCCTCAACACCGGGGAGCTGTTTTTT
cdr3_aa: CSVDTGTGLNTGELFF

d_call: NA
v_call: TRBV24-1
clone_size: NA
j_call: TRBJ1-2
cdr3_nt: TGTGCCACCAGTGACCACAGGCCCGGCGCTATGGGCTACACCTTC
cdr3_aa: CATSDHRPGAMGYTF

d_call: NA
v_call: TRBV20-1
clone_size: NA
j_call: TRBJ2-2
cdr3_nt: TGCAGTGCCGGGCCAAACACCGGGGAGCTGTTTTTT
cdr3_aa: CSAGPNTGELFF

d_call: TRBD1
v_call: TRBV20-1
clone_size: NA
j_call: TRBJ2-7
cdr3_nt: TGCAGTGCTTGGGACAGGGTTCCCTACGAGCAGTACTTC
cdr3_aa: CSAWDRVPYEQYF

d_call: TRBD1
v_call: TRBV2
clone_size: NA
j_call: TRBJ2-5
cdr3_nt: TGTGCCAGCAGGGACAGGGGTAGGCAAGAGACCCAGTACTTC
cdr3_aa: CASRDRGRQETQYF

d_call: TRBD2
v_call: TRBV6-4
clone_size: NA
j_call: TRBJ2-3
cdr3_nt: TGTGCCAGCAGTGCCTCTCCGGGAGGGGGCACAGATACGCAGTATTTT
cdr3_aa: CASSASPGGGTDTQYF

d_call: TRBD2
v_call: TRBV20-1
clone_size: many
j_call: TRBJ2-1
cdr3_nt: TGCAGTGCTGACGGACTAGCGGGAGCCAATGAGCAGTTCTTC
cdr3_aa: CSADGLAGANEQFF

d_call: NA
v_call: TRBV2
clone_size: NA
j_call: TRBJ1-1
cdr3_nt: TGTGCCAGCAGTGTAGGGCCGACAGAAGCTTTCTTT
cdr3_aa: CASSVGPTEAFF

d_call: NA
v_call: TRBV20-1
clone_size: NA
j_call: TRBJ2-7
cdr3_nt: TGCAGTGCTAGAGATTTAGCCGCCCGGACTTTTCAATCCTACGAGCAGTACTTC
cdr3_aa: CSARDLAARTFQSYEQYF

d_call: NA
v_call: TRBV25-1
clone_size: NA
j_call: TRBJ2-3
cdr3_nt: TGTGCCAGCAGTGACCAGGTAGAAGCAGCCACAGATACGCAGTATTTT
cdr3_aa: CASSDQVEAATDTQYF

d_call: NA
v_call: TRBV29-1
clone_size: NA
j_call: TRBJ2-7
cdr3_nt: TGCAGCGCCCGAGACGGGGGAGTCCGGCAGGGGTACGAGCAGTACTTC
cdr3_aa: CSARDGGVRQGYEQYF

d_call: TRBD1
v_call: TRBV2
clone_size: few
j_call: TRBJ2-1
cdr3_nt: TGTGCCAGCAGTGAGGGACAGGTTTATTACAATGAGCAGTTCTTC
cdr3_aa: CASSEGQVYYNEQFF